These 25 T cell receptor beta chains were sequenced from one sample in a study of T cells in Graves' hyperthyroidism and ophthalmopathy. The TCR beta CDR3 regions underwent amplification using RNA transcripts as the source. Initially, a first-round RT-PCR of the TCR CDR3 employed the HTBI primer set. From the multiplex PCR reads, TCRdb called clonotypes with MiXCR, one entry per CDR3 protein. The table has 550,000 to 600,000 distinct CDR3 sequences, 14% seen once. What was sequenced was blood. The receptors come from a woman younger than 30 with Graves' ophthalmopathy.

This clonotype was detected only a few times. The chain links TRBV9 to TRBJ2-3, with 11 positions matching TRBD2. There are 18 residues in the CDR3. J was trimmed by 5 bases and V by 0 bases; bases with no gene match: 11. CDR1 and CDR2 from the germline V gene are SGDLS and YYNGEE. The chain's CDR3 is CASSVGVAGGPGRDTQYF. DNA of the CDR3: TGTGCCAGCAGCGTAGGGGTAGCGGGAGGGCCTGGAAGAGATACGCAGTATTTT.

This clonotype appeared many times. The chain uses TRBV6-2 or TRBV6-3 and TRBJ2-7; weak D call: TRBD1 (5 bases). The CDR3 loop spans 13 amino acids. V was shortened by 7 bases and J by 3 bases, with 13 bases between the two germline ends. The germline CDR1 and CDR2 sequences are MNHEY and SVGEGT. Here the CDR3 DNA reads TGTGCCAGCACCACCGGCAGGGTCTACGAGCAGTACTTC. Amino acids: CASTTGRVYEQYF.

This clonotype was recorded many times. The CDR3 DNA follows: TGCAGTGCTAGCCCCAACGGTACTCTCGGCAGGGGGAGGGGGAACTATGGCTACACCTTC. Translated, it gives CSASPNGTLGRGRGNYGYTF. The chain joins TRBV20-1 to TRBJ1-2; 7 bases are shared with TRBD1. The CDR3 length is 20 residues. The germline gives CDR1 DFQATT, CDR2 SNEGSKA (reference sequence). Trimming at V came to 3 bases and at J to 2 bases, leaving 24 bases not matched to a gene.

At least ten counts were recorded for this clonotype. The chain is built from TRBV2 and TRBJ2-2; 9 bases agree with TRBD2. CDR1 SNHLY and CDR2 FYNNEI come from the germline V gene. The CDR3 is 15 residues long. The junction had 7 bases not matched to a gene; V was cut back by 4 bases and J by 7 bases. CDR3: CASSGGLANGGELFF. The CDR3 nucleotides are TGTGCCAGCAGTGGGGGACTAGCAAACGGCGGGGAGCTGTTTTTT.

This clonotype was seen more than once but under ten times. V is TRBV5-8 and J is TRBJ2-7, with unresolved D. Germline V gives CDR1 SGHTS, CDR2 YDEGEE. The CDR3 loop spans 15 amino acids. With 0 bases removed from V and 2 bases from J, the gap between germline ends came to 12 bases. For the CDR3, the DNA is TGTGCCAGCAGCTTGGGGGTAGCTGAGACCTACGAGCAGTACTTC. As protein: CASSLGVAETYEQYF.

This clonotype occurred many times. J is TRBJ2-7 and V is TRBV28; a possible D gene is TRBD1 (6 bases). V lost 3 bases to trimming and J lost 3 bases, with 9 bases between them. The CDR3 runs to 13 residues. Germline V gives CDR1 MDHEN, CDR2 SYDVKM. CDR3 DNA: TGTGCCAGCAGTTTGAAGGGGGACTACGAGCAGTACTTC. It encodes CASSLKGDYEQYF.

The rearrangement links TRBV6-9 to TRBJ1-1, with 9 positions matching TRBD1. Germline lookup yields CDR1 MNHGY and CDR2 SVAAGI. The CDR3 is 15 residues long. V was clipped by 3 bases and J by 5 bases; unmatched bases: 7. The CDR3, as DNA: TGTGCCAGCAGTTACTCGAACAGGGGGCGGACTGAAGCTTTCTTT. It yields the protein CASSYSNRGRTEAFF.

This clonotype was recorded many times. The V gene is TRBV2, the J gene TRBJ2-2; D unclear. Trimming removed 3 bases from V and 4 bases from J, with 9 bases in between. The CDR3 extends over 14 amino acids. Per the germline V gene, CDR1 is SNHLY and CDR2 is FYNNEI. The CDR3 DNA follows: TGTGCCAGCAGTGAGGTCCGAGGCACCGGGGAGCTGTTTTTT. Its protein product is CASSEVRGTGELFF.

In its sample, this clonotype was seen many times. J is TRBJ2-7 and V is TRBV12-3 or TRBV12-4; 9 bases line up with TRBD1. The CDR3 length is 16 residues. The V gene end was trimmed by 3 bases and the J gene end by 2 bases; junction bases not matched to a gene: 8. CDR3 region: CASSFIVDRGTYEQYF. Written as DNA, the CDR3 is TGTGCCAGCAGTTTTATTGTCGACAGGGGGACCTACGAGCAGTACTTC.

This clonotype was seen only a few times. V and J are TRBV4-3 and TRBJ1-1; D remains ambiguous. The germline CDR1 and CDR2 sequences are LGHNA and YSLEER. The CDR3 has 13 amino acids. Trimming removed 4 bases at V and 3 bases at J, with 9 bases between. The CDR3 reads CASSRVRDTEAFF. DNA of the CDR3: TGCGCCAGCAGCCGAGTAAGGGACACTGAAGCTTTCTTT.

This clonotype turned up a few times. Because the CDR3 is missing its conserved closing phenylalanine or tryptophan, this is likely a read error. The V and J genes are TRBV2 and TRBJ2-7, with D perhaps TRBD2 (6 bases). This CDR3 region has 15 residues. Trimming removed 3 bases from V and 3 bases from J, with 15 bases in between. Germline assignment: CDR1 SNHLY and CDR2 FYNNEI. The CDR3 region has the DNA TGTGCCAGCAGTGATTTCCGGGGAGGTGACTACGAGCAGTACCTC. It is translated as CASSDFRGGDYEQYL.

This clonotype has only a few counts. The V and J genes are TRBV6-1 and TRBJ1-6, with 9 bases that match TRBD1. CDR1 and CDR2 (germline): MNHNS, SASEGT. The CDR3 runs 16 residues. V trimming: 6 bases; J trimming: 5 bases; junction bases outside the gene matches: 8. The CDR3 nucleotides read TGTGCCAGCAGCGCTGGGACAGGGTCTAATAATTCACCCCTCCACTTT. Its translation: CASSAGTGSNNSPLHF.

This clonotype was detected many times. The DNA for the CDR3 is TGTGCCAGCAGCTTGGGCACATTTAACTATGGCTACACCTTC. This gives the protein CASSLGTFNYGYTF. The V call is TRBV5-8, the J call TRBJ1-2; D is uncertain. The length of the CDR3 is 14 residues. Deletions cut 0 bases from V and 1 base from J, with 7 bases between. Looked up from germline, CDR1 is SGHTS and CDR2 is YDEGEE.

This clonotype was recorded a few times. The chain links TRBV29-1 to TRBJ2-5; 8 bases map to TRBD1. CDR1 and CDR2 (germline): SQVTM, ANQGSEA. The CDR3 has 13 amino acids. V trimming: 6 bases; J trimming: 4 bases; junction bases outside the gene matches: 7. In DNA, the CDR3 is TGCAGCGTCCCCGGACAGGGATCAGAGACCCAGTACTTC. The encoded protein is CSVPGQGSETQYF.

V usage is TRBV28 and J usage is TRBJ1-3; D unclear. The V end lost 8 bases, the J end lost 0 bases, and 8 bases lay between the germline ends. This CDR3 comprises 13 residues. Germline assignment: CDR1 MDHEN and CDR2 SYDVKM. The CDR3 spells CASWPYSGNTIYF. As DNA, the CDR3 is TGTGCCAGCTGGCCTTACTCTGGAAACACCATATATTTT.

This clonotype was recorded once. The CDR3 DNA is TGTGCCAGCAGCCTAAGCGCCGCCAGCGGGAGGGCCTACGAGCAGTACTTC. As protein: CASSLSAASGRAYEQYF. The chain is built from TRBV28 and TRBJ2-7; 10 nucleotides line up with TRBD2. V shed 6 bases and J 2 bases; nucleotides not matched to a gene: 13. The CDR3 has 17 residues. Germline V CDR1 and CDR2: MDHEN, SYDVKM.

This clonotype came up many times. This chain links TRBV4-2 with TRBJ2-3; D might be TRBD1 (6 bases). The germline V gene encodes CDR1 LGHNA and CDR2 YNFKEQ. This CDR3 region has 16 residues. Trimming shortened V by 0 bases and J by 0 bases, and 10 bases separated the two germline ends. CDR3 amino acids: CASSQDLGASTDTQYF. CDR3 nucleotide sequence: TGTGCCAGCAGCCAAGATCTGGGGGCTAGCACAGATACGCAGTATTTT.

This clonotype was recorded a few times. The chain employs TRBV6-2 or TRBV6-3 and TRBJ2-3, with D perhaps matching TRBD2 (6 bases). The germline V gene encodes CDR1 MNHEY and CDR2 SVGEGT. The CDR3 covers 15 residues. V dropped 5 bases and J dropped 2 bases, with 14 bases sitting between them. The CDR3 reads CASSRSGLFTDTQYF. The CDR3 DNA reads as TGTGCCAGCAGTCGTAGCGGACTTTTCACAGATACGCAGTATTTT.

CDR3 in amino acids: CAISDDSSNQPQHF. The CDR3 region has the DNA TGTGCCATCAGTGACGACAGTAGCAATCAGCCCCAGCATTTT. This chain connects TRBV10-3 to TRBJ1-5; maybe TRBD1 (5 bases). Germline CDR1 is ENHRY and CDR2 is SYGVKD. CDR3 length equals 14 residues. V lost 3 bases, J lost 0 bases, and 6 bases lay in between.

The gene calls are TRBV20-1 and TRBJ2-1, with D perhaps matching TRBD1 (6 bases). Trimming took off 6 bases at V and 5 bases at J, with 23 bases between the two ends. The length of the CDR3 is 16 residues. Per germline, CDR1 DFQATT and CDR2 SNEGSKA (reference sequence). The DNA for the CDR3 is TGCAGTGCCGGAAGGGGGATTGTGGGTTCCCACAATGAGCAGTTCTTC. Its protein product is CSAGRGIVGSHNEQFF.

The V gene is TRBV4-1, the J gene TRBJ2-7; 8 bases are a match to TRBD1. CDR3 length: 16 amino acids. Losses at the gene ends were 1 base for V and 2 bases for J; bases not matched to a gene: 7. CDR1 is MGHRA, CDR2 YSYEKL, per germline. The CDR3 loop is CASSQGAARGPYEQYF. The DNA for the CDR3 is TGCGCCAGCAGCCAAGGCGCGGCCAGGGGGCCCTACGAGCAGTACTTC.

This chain links TRBV4-3 with TRBJ2-5, with TRBD2 identical over 10 bases. CDR1 is LGHNA, CDR2 YSLEER, per germline. V lost 0 bases to trimming and J lost 1 base; unmatched junction nucleotides: 11. This CDR3 has 19 residues. The CDR3 spells CASSQEWASGRSLQETQYF. CDR3 bases: TGCGCCAGCAGCCAAGAATGGGCTAGCGGGAGATCGCTCCAAGAGACCCAGTACTTC.

This clonotype was observed many times. The chain carries TRBV5-6 and TRBJ1-1, with D unresolved. The CDR3 totals 15 residues. Germline V lookup: CDR1 SGHDT, CDR2 YYEEEE. V lost 6 bases to trimming and J lost 5 bases, with 20 bases between them. CDR3 in amino acids: CASNLLTLKETEAFF. For the CDR3, the DNA is TGTGCCAGCAACCTCTTAACTTTGAAAGAGACTGAAGCTTTCTTT.

The J gene is TRBJ2-2, the V gene TRBV24-1, with 12 bases identical to TRBD1. With V trimmed by 4 bases and J by 6 bases, 8 bases remained unmatched. Germline values: CDR1 KGHDR, CDR2 SFDVKD. CDR3 length: 17 amino acids. This CDR3 is CATSEGPGQGAPGELFF. CDR3 DNA: TGTGCCACCAGTGAGGGGCCGGGACAGGGGGCGCCCGGGGAGCTGTTTTTT.

In this sample, this clonotype turned up many times. The chain carries TRBV7-2 and TRBJ2-3; weak D call: TRBD2 (6 bases). The CDR3 covers 16 residues. Looked up from germline, CDR1 is SGHTA and CDR2 is FQGNSA. V lost 4 bases and J 3 bases, leaving 17 bases between the germline ends. The CDR3 loop is CASSWGTRGLTDTQYF. DNA for the CDR3: TGTGCCAGCAGCTGGGGAACGCGGGGTCTTACAGATACGCAGTATTTT.